The TCR beta chain under discussion was sequenced for a study of T cell changes during pregnancy in multiple sclerosis. CDR1 is MNHEY and CDR2 is SMNVEV in the germline V gene (reference sequence). V dropped 8 bases and J dropped 3; count of bases not matched to a gene: 7. The CDR3 runs 14 residues. Clones were read by immunoSEQ multiplex PCR, and TCRdb kept only the in-frame ones, dropping some. Of some 40,000 clones listed, about 89% were seen once; the top ten hold around 0.63%. This sequence was found in a female donor with multiple sclerosis, enrolled in a pregnancy study. V and J are TRBV27 and TRBJ2-3, with 8 bases aligning to TRBD1. Sequenced here: CD4+ T cells from peripheral blood mononuclear cells, sampled in the first trimester of pregnancy. CDR3 residues: CASGTRGRTDTQYF. The CDR3, as DNA: TGTGCCAGCGGGACCAGGGGGCGGACAGATACGCAGTATTTT.